Shown below are 32 T cell receptor beta chains from a single sample sequenced in a study of T cell repertoires in cytomegalovirus infection. TCRdb used MiXCR to reprocess the reads, holding one entry per CDR3 protein. The sample lists 680,000 or so distinct CDR3 sequences, 35% occurring once. The sequencing sample was made of PBMCs. These receptors were taken from a human donor in good health (CMV status not recorded). Some clones in this sample may be carry-over from other donors' samples.

On this clonotype itself: Since the CDR3 does not end with the conserved phenylalanine or tryptophan, this likely comes from a read error. V usage is TRBV7-2 and J usage is TRBJ2-1, with unresolved D. The CDR3 has 14 residues. The germline CDR1 and CDR2 sequences are SGHTA and FQGNSA. V shed 8 bases and J shed 6 bases, with 17 bases lying between them. CDR3 in amino acids: CASGLANPRNEQFY. Here the CDR3 DNA reads TGTGCCAGCGGGCTCGCTAATCCCCGCAATGAGCAGTTCTAC.

In this sample, this clonotype turned up a few times. The chain links TRBV10-3 to TRBJ2-1; D is unclear. The V gene lost 2 bases and the J gene lost 2 bases, with 1 base spanning the gap. The CDR3 runs 12 residues. The germline V gene encodes CDR1 ENHRY and CDR2 SYGVKD. The CDR3 sequence: CAISEAYNEQFF. CDR3 DNA: TGTGCCATCAGTGAGGCCTACAATGAGCAGTTCTTC.

This chain connects TRBV5-1 to TRBJ1-1; D not resolved. Germline V CDR1 and CDR2: SGHRS, YFSETQ. The ends were cut back, 4 bases at V and 1 base at J, with 17 bases in the middle. This CDR3 comprises 16 residues. In nucleotides, the CDR3 is TGCGCCAGCAGCCCGCTAGAACAGACATCGAACACTGAAGCTTTCTTT. Its protein is CASSPLEQTSNTEAFF.

This clonotype was detected many times. The chain recombines TRBV12-3 or TRBV12-4 with TRBJ2-5; the D gene is possibly TRBD2 (5 bases). The CDR3 is 13 amino acids. The V end lost 3 bases, the J end lost 2 bases, and 7 bases lay between the germline ends. The CDR3 region is CASSLRAQETQYF. Written as DNA, the CDR3 is TGTGCCAGCAGTTTGCGGGCTCAAGAGACCCAGTACTTC.

The chain has TRBV10-3 and TRBJ2-5; 9 bases align to TRBD1. CDR3 length: 14 amino acids. V shed 10 bases and J 1 base; nucleotides not matched to a gene: 7. CDR1 is ENHRY, CDR2 SYGVKD, per germline. CDR3 coding DNA: TGTGCCACCTCCGGGACAGGGATCCAAGAGACCCAGTACTTC. This gives the protein CATSGTGIQETQYF.

In regard to this clonotype: A junction boundary mismatches the germline segment, possibly from a read error. This chain uses TRBV7-3 with TRBJ2-2, with a tentative D call TRBD2 (5 bases). The germline V gene encodes CDR1 SGHTA and CDR2 FQGTGA. CDR3 size: 13 residues. CDR3 in DNA: TGTTCCAGCAGCCGTAGCGAAACCGGGGAGCTGTTTTTT. Protein sequence: CSSSRSETGELFF.

The table lists this clonotype with a count of one. The V gene is TRBV7-6, the J gene TRBJ2-3; D is possibly TRBD2 (6 bases). Germline CDR1 is SGHVS and CDR2 is FNYEAQ. V was clipped by 1 base and J by 3 bases, with 14 bases between them. The CDR3 sequence is 16 residues long. CDR3 loop: CASSLVSTSQTDTQYF. CDR3 DNA: TGTGCCAGCAGCTTAGTAAGTACTAGCCAAACAGATACGCAGTATTTT.

Comments on this clonotype: The junction departs from germline at one end; a sequencing error may be responsible. The rearrangement uses TRBV7-9 and TRBJ2-1; either TRBD1 or TRBD2 may supply D (5 bases each). The CDR3 is made up of 16 amino acids. Germline V gene sequence: CDR1 SEHNR, CDR2 FQNEAQ (reference sequence). The CDR3 region has the DNA TGTGCCAGCAGCTTAGCGGGCGGCCGCTTCGGGGCAATGGGGGTCTTC. It encodes CASSLAGGRFGAMGVF.

On this clonotype itself: This CDR3 fails to terminate in the conserved phenylalanine or tryptophan, so it likely reflects a read error. This chain's CDR3 is CASSHSTGTNQPQHL. DNA of the CDR3: TGTGCCAGCAGCCATTCAACAGGTACCAATCAGCCCCAGCATTTG. The chain couples TRBV7-9 to TRBJ1-5, with D perhaps matching TRBD1 (5 bases). Germline V lookup: CDR1 SEHNR, CDR2 FQNEAQ (reference sequence). Trimming removed 5 bases from V and 3 bases from J, with 14 bases in between. The CDR3 is made up of 15 amino acids.

Comment on this clonotype: A much more abundant neighbour one base away suggests this may be a read error. This chain links TRBV7-2 with TRBJ2-7; TRBD1 agrees at 7 bases. The germline CDR1 and CDR2 sequences are SGHTA and FQGNSA. The CDR3 covers 17 residues. The CDR3 here is CASSPHLQDRFSHEQCF. The CDR3 DNA follows: TGTGCCAGCAGCCCCCATCTCCAGGACAGGTTCAGTCACGAGCAGTGCTTC. Full variable domain (remainder filled in from reference TRBV7-2 and TRBJ2-7): GAGVSQSPSNKVTEKGKDVELRCDPISGHTALYWYRQSLGQGLEFLIYFQGNSAPDKSGLPSDRFSAERTGGSVSTLTIQRTQQEDSAVYLCASSPHLQDRFSHEQCFGPGTRLTVT.

The rearrangement uses TRBV28 and TRBJ1-2; TRBD1 is a possible D gene (6 bases). The ends were cut back, 2 bases at V and 4 bases at J, with 20 bases in the middle. The CDR3 is 17 residues long. Per the germline V gene, CDR1 is MDHEN and CDR2 is SYDVKM. The chain's CDR3 is CASSLGTGTARSYGYTF. The CDR3 coding sequence is TGTGCCAGCAGTTTAGGCACAGGGACCGCGCGTAGCTATGGCTACACCTTC.

At least ten counts were recorded for this clonotype. This chain uses TRBV7-2 with TRBJ1-1; D is perhaps TRBD1 (5 bases). CDR3 length equals 13 residues. The V gene lost 5 bases and the J gene lost 4 bases, with 11 bases spanning the gap. Germline V gene sequence: CDR1 SGHTA, CDR2 FQGNSA. The CDR3 reads CASSPPGGTEAFF. CDR3 DNA sequence: TGTGCCAGCAGCCCACCTGGGGGCACTGAAGCTTTCTTT.

The J gene is TRBJ2-6, the V gene TRBV28, with no clear D. Germline V CDR1 and CDR2: MDHEN, SYDVKM. The CDR3 runs 17 residues. V was pared by 2 bases and J by 0 bases, with 11 bases between. The CDR3 sequence is CASSLLTAPSGANVLTF. The CDR3 DNA follows: TGTGCCAGCAGTTTACTTACAGCCCCCTCTGGGGCCAACGTCCTGACTTTC. The entire variable domain, with the rest obtained from reference TRBV28 and TRBJ2-6, is as follows: DVKVTQSSRYLVKRTGEKVFLECVQDMDHENMFWYRQDPGLGLRLIYFSYDVKMKEKGDIPEGYSVSREKKERFSLILESASTNQTSMYLCASSLLTAPSGANVLTFGAGSRLTVL.

V gene TRBV6-1 combines with J gene TRBJ2-3; 9 nucleotides align to TRBD1. Germline V gene sequence: CDR1 MNHNS, CDR2 SASEGT. CDR3 length: 15 amino acids. The trim removed 6 bases at V and 3 bases at J, leaving 7 bases unmatched. The CDR3 coding sequence is TGTGCCAGCAGATGGGACAGGGTTGAAACAGATACGCAGTATTTT. This codes for CASRWDRVETDTQYF.

The chain has TRBV20-1 and TRBJ2-2; D may be TRBD1 (6 bases). V dropped 5 bases and J dropped 2 bases, with 21 bases sitting between them. Germline CDR1 DFQATT, CDR2 SNEGSKA (reference sequence). This CDR3 region has 17 residues. Here the CDR3 reads CSAGGMGVPTNTGELFF. CDR3 coding DNA: TGCAGTGCTGGGGGCATGGGGGTACCGACTAACACCGGGGAGCTGTTTTTT.

This clonotype was seen only a few times. CDR3 protein: CASIVGPGSNSNQPQHF. Here the CDR3 DNA reads TGTGCCAGCATAGTAGGGCCAGGATCGAATAGCAATCAGCCCCAGCATTTT. The chain couples TRBV28 to TRBJ1-5, with no clear D. The CDR3 is made up of 17 amino acids. Between the trimmed V and J ends, which lost 7 bases and 0 bases, there was a span of 19 bases. Germline V gene data show CDR1 as MDHEN and CDR2 as SYDVKM.

This clonotype was observed many times. The chain joins TRBV4-1 to TRBJ1-1, with D uncertain. The CDR3 covers 16 residues. V lost 0 bases and J lost 1, with 12 bases in between. CDR1 MGHRA and CDR2 YSYEKL come from the germline V gene. CDR3 loop: CASSQDRFWRNTEAFF. The DNA of the CDR3 is TGCGCCAGCAGCCAAGATCGATTCTGGAGGAACACTGAAGCTTTCTTT.

This rearrangement joins TRBV7-2 to TRBJ2-5; a possible D gene is TRBD2 (5 bases). V lost 1 base and J lost 2, with 20 bases in between. The germline V gene encodes CDR1 SGHTA and CDR2 FQGNSA. This CDR3 contains 18 residues. The CDR3 coding sequence is TGTGCCAGCAGCTTAGGTCTTGACGGGGTTGGGCGGCAAGAGACCCAGTACTTC. It is translated as CASSLGLDGVGRQETQYF.

The chain employs TRBV2 and TRBJ2-5; D ambiguous. Per germline, CDR1 SNHLY and CDR2 FYNNEI. The CDR3 covers 12 residues. V shed 6 bases and J shed 0 bases, with 5 bases lying between them. The CDR3 spells CASSDYQETQYF. CDR3 DNA: TGTGCCAGCAGCGATTACCAAGAGACCCAGTACTTC.

The chain joins TRBV9 to TRBJ1-6; D call uncertain. CDR1 is SGDLS, CDR2 YYNGEE, per germline. Trimming stripped 2 bases from V and 7 bases from J, with 10 bases between. The CDR3 has 14 residues. CDR3 DNA: TGTGCCAGCAGCGTGGGTCAATGGAATTCACCCCTCCACTTT. It encodes CASSVGQWNSPLHF.

This clonotype was observed a handful of times. This chain joins TRBV27 and TRBJ1-1; D not certain. V shed 0 bases and J shed 8 bases, with 13 bases lying between them. The CDR3 totals 14 residues. The germline V gene has CDR1 MNHEY and CDR2 SMNVEV (reference sequence). CDR3 in DNA: TGTGCCAGCAGTTTATCGGGTACTCTGGTCGAAGCTTTCTTT. This translates into CASSLSGTLVEAFF.

About this clonotype: This sequence may be a read error, since a much larger clone differs from it by one base. The chain is built from TRBV19 and TRBJ1-5, with D possibly being TRBD1 (6 bases). This CDR3 region has 16 residues. Germline-derived CDR1 and CDR2 are LNHDA and SQIVND (reference sequence). The CDR3 DNA reads as TGTGCCAGTAGTATCTCCATGGGGGCAGGCAATCATCCCCAGCATTTT. Protein product: CASSISMGAGNHPQHF.

The rearrangement uses TRBV6-5 and TRBJ2-5; 11 nucleotides agree with TRBD2. The germline gives CDR1 MNHEY, CDR2 SVGAGI. V lost 5 bases and J lost 7; bases outside the gene matches: 12. This CDR3 has 16 amino acids. CDR3 DNA sequence: TGTGCCAGCAGTCCCGGGACTAGCGGCACGGTGGGGACCCAGTACTTC. Translated, it gives CASSPGTSGTVGTQYF.

Notes on this clonotype: A much larger clone sits a single nucleotide away, making a read error possible. This chain connects TRBV7-2 to TRBJ1-3; D unresolved. The CDR3 covers 16 residues. Germline V gene lookup returns CDR1 SGHTA and CDR2 FQGNSA. Trimming took off 3 bases at V and 0 bases at J, with 12 bases between the two ends. CDR3 coding DNA: TGTGCCAGCAGCTTGAGCGGAGATTTCTCTGGAAACACCATATATTTT. Its protein is CASSLSGDFSGNTIYF.

The chain has TRBV6-2 or TRBV6-3 and TRBJ2-5; no clear D. The germline V gene encodes CDR1 MNHEY and CDR2 SVGEGT. The CDR3 sequence is 10 residues long. The V and J ends lost 8 bases and 4 bases respectively, with 5 bases between them. The CDR3 DNA follows: TGTGCCAGCGGTACAGAGACCCAGTACTTC. Its protein product is CASGTETQYF.

This chain links TRBV7-9 with TRBJ1-1; a possible D gene is TRBD1 (6 bases). This CDR3 has 15 amino acids. Trimming took off 3 bases at V and 5 bases at J, with 16 bases between the two ends. Per germline, CDR1 SEHNR and CDR2 FQNEAQ (reference sequence). The CDR3 region is CASSFGDIRRTEAFF. The CDR3 region has the DNA TGTGCCAGCAGCTTCGGGGACATCAGGCGGACTGAAGCTTTCTTT.

A word on this clonotype: Just one base apart from a much larger clone, this may be a read error. V gene TRBV27 combines with J gene TRBJ2-7, with TRBD1 identical over 8 bases. The CDR3 runs to 15 residues. CDR1 and CDR2 from the germline V gene are MNHEY and SMNVEV (reference sequence). The DNA for the CDR3 is TGTGCCAGCAGTGGAACAGGGGGATGGTCCTACGAGAAGTACTTC. It is translated as CASSGTGGWSYEKYF.

This clonotype has only a few counts. The chain uses TRBV3-1 and TRBJ2-7; TRBD2 is a possible D gene (5 bases). V was shortened by 0 bases and J by 0 bases, with 6 bases between the two germline ends. CDR3 length equals 14 residues. Germline V CDR1 and CDR2: LGHDT, YNNKEL (reference sequence). CDR3 in amino acids: CASSQEEDSYEQYF. CDR3 coding DNA: TGTGCCAGCAGCCAAGAGGAGGACTCCTACGAGCAGTACTTC.

This clonotype was counted a single time. A clone one base away is much larger, so this may be a read error. Here the CDR3 reads CASRQADAVQNTEAFF. The CDR3 coding sequence is TGTGCCAGCAGGCAAGCGGACGCCGTGCAAAACACTGAAGCTTTCTTT. The chain combines TRBV7-9 with TRBJ1-1; unclear D gene. This CDR3 region has 16 residues. Trimming took off 6 bases at V and 2 bases at J, with 19 bases between the two ends. The germline CDR1 and CDR2 sequences are SEHNR and FQNEAQ (reference sequence).

The rearrangement joins TRBV7-2 to TRBJ2-5; 8 nucleotides line up with TRBD2. Germline loops: CDR1 SGHTA, CDR2 FQGNSA. There are 15 residues in the CDR3. J was trimmed by 4 bases and V by 4 bases; bases with no gene match: 8. The CDR3, as DNA: TGTGCCAGCAGCTCGGACGGGGGGGTGGGAGAGACCCAGTACTTC. Encoded protein: CASSSDGGVGETQYF. The full variable domain, completed using reference TRBV7-2 and TRBJ2-5, is GAGVSQSPSNKVTEKGKDVELRCDPISGHTALYWYRQSLGQGLEFLIYFQGNSAPDKSGLPSDRFSAERTGGSVSTLTIQRTQQEDSAVYLCASSSDGGVGETQYFGPGTRLLVL.

The chain couples TRBV4-2 to TRBJ2-2; 16 bases map to TRBD2. Per germline, CDR1 LGHNA and CDR2 YNFKEQ. Germline trimming cut 4 bases from V and 0 bases from J; bases unmatched to any gene: 2. The CDR3 has 18 amino acids. CDR3 nucleotide sequence: TGTGCCAGCAGCCCGGGACTAGCGGGAGGGCCGAACACCGGGGAGCTGTTTTTT. Amino acids: CASSPGLAGGPNTGELFF.

The chain is built from TRBV7-8 and TRBJ2-1; 14 bases map to TRBD2. Germline trimming cut 5 bases from V and 9 bases from J; bases unmatched to any gene: 18. The germline gives CDR1 SGHVS, CDR2 FQNEAQ. The length of the CDR3 is 19 residues. The CDR3, as DNA: TGTGCCAGCAGCCAAGGGGCGACTAGCGGGAGGGCCATAGCTGGTGAGCAGTTCTTC. It is translated as CASSQGATSGRAIAGEQFF. The variable domain in full, completed from reference TRBV7-8 and TRBJ2-1, reads GAGVSQSPRYKVAKRGQDVALRCDPISGHVSLFWYQQALGQGPEFLTYFQNEAQLDKSGLPSDRFFAERPEGSVSTLKIQRTQQEDSAVYLCASSQGATSGRAIAGEQFFGPGTRLTVL.